These 8 T cell receptor beta chains were all obtained from the same sample, sequenced in a study of blood T cell repertoires in COVID-19. Sequenced by immunoSEQ multiplex PCR; TCRdb stores in-frame clones only, minus some. Altogether approximately 230,000 clones are present, roughly four fifths being singletons, with the ten largest covering about 10%. The sample comprised peripheral blood. Receptors originate from a man older than 75 with acute or convalescent COVID-19.

The rearrangement joins TRBV10-2 to TRBJ2-1; the D gene is possibly TRBD1 (5 bases). The V gene's germline CDR1 is WSHSY and CDR2 SAAADI. With 5 bases removed from V and 5 bases from J, the gap between germline ends came to 10 bases. The CDR3 totals 13 residues. The chain's CDR3 is CASSTGQNNEQFF. As DNA, the CDR3 is TGCGCCAGCAGTACCGGACAAAACAATGAGCAGTTCTTC.

The chain is built from TRBV18 and TRBJ2-7; 9 bases match TRBD1. Trimming at V came to 2 bases and at J to 3 bases, leaving 5 bases not matched to a gene. This CDR3 has 15 amino acids. Germline V gene data show CDR1 as KGHSH and CDR2 as LQKENI. CDR3 residues: CASSPITGGGYEQYF. DNA of the CDR3: TGTGCCAGCTCACCAATAACAGGGGGCGGCTACGAGCAGTACTTC. The whole variable domain, remainder taken from reference TRBV18 and TRBJ2-7, is NAGVMQNPRHLVRRRGQEARLRCSPMKGHSHVYWYRQLPEEGLKFMVYLQKENIIDESGMPKERFSAEFPKEGPSILRIQQVVRGDSAAYFCASSPITGGGYEQYFGPGTRLTVT.

This sequence joins TRBV7-8 and TRBJ1-2; 7 bases are shared with TRBD1. The CDR3 covers 15 residues. Germline CDR1 SGHVS, CDR2 FQNEAQ. V lost 5 bases, J lost 8 bases, and 14 bases stayed unmatched. Written as DNA, the CDR3 is TGTGCCAGCAGCCCTAGACAGGGCCCCGGTGGGGGCTACACCTTC. Protein product: CASSPRQGPGGGYTF.

DNA of the CDR3: TGTGCCAGCAGGTGGGGCACTGGTACAGATACGCAGTATTTT. Amino acid sequence: CASRWGTGTDTQYF. This chain joins TRBV6-5 and TRBJ2-3; D may be TRBD1 (5 bases). This CDR3 has 14 residues. The V and J ends lost 6 bases and 3 bases respectively, with 13 bases between them. Germline assignment: CDR1 MNHEY and CDR2 SVGAGI.

The CDR3 sequence is CASSERDRGTTNEKLFF. DNA of the CDR3: TGTGCCAGCAGTGAAAGGGACAGGGGAACAACTAATGAAAAACTGTTTTTT. This chain links TRBV6-1 with TRBJ1-4; TRBD1 matches 10 bases. Trimming took 2 bases from V and 0 from J; bases not matched to a gene: 3. From germline, CDR1 is MNHNS and CDR2 SASEGT. The CDR3 covers 17 residues.

This sequence joins TRBV5-1 and TRBJ2-7; 12 bases are a match to TRBD1. The CDR3 totals 14 residues. Looked up from germline, CDR1 is SGHRS and CDR2 is YFSETQ. Unmatched junction bases numbered 3, after V lost 4 bases and J lost 4 bases. This CDR3 reads CASSGDRGPYEQYF. In DNA form, the CDR3 reads TGCGCCAGCAGCGGGGACAGGGGGCCTTACGAGCAGTACTTC.

The chain links TRBV7-9 to TRBJ2-2; possible D gene TRBD2, 5 bases. The CDR3 is 16 amino acids. The V end lost 2 bases, the J end lost 3 bases, and 13 bases lay between the germline ends. Germline V gene data show CDR1 as SEHNR and CDR2 as FQNEAQ (reference sequence). The CDR3 here is CASSLRWSGDTGELFF. The CDR3 DNA follows: TGTGCCAGCAGCTTAAGGTGGAGCGGAGACACCGGGGAGCTGTTTTTT.

The chain combines TRBV18 with TRBJ2-3; D ambiguous. This CDR3 region has 13 residues. CDR1 and CDR2 (germline): KGHSH, LQKENI. Trimming took 6 bases from V and 6 from J, leaving 13 bases between them. The chain's CDR3 is CASSLSLPDTQYF. DNA for the CDR3: TGTGCCAGCTCCTTAAGCCTCCCCGATACGCAGTATTTT.